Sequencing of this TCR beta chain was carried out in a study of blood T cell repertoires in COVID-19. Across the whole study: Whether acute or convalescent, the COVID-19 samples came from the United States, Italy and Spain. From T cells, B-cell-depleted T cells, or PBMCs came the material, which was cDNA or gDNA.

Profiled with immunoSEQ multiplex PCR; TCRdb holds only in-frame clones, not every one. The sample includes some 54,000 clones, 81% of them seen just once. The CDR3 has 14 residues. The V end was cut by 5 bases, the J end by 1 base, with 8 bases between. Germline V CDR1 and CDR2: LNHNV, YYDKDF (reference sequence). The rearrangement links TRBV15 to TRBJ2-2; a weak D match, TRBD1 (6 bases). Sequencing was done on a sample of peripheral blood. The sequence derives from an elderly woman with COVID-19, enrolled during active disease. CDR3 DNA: TGTGCCACCAGCCGGACAGAGAACACCGGGGAGCTGTTTTTT. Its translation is CATSRTENTGELFF.